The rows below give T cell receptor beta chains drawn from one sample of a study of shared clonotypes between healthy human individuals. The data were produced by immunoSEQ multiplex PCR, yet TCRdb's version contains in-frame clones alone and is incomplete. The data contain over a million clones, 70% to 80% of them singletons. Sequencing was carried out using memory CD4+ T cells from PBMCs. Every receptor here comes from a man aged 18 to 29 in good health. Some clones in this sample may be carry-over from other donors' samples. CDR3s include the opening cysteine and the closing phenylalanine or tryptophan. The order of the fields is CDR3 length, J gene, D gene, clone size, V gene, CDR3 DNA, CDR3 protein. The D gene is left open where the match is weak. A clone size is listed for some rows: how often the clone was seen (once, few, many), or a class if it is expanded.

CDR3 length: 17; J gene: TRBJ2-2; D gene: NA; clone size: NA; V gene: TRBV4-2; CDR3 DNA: TGTGCCAGCAGCCAAGATGAGTTCGGCAGCTACACCGGGGAGCTGTTTTTT; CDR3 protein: CASSQDEFGSYTGELFF
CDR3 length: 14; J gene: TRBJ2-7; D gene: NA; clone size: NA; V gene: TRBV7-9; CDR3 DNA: TGTGCCAGCAGCCCGCGGGACTCTAGATACGAGCAGTACTTC; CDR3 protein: CASSPRDSRYEQYF
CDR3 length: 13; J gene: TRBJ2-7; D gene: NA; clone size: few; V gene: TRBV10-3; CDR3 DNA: TGTGCCATCTCGAGGACACCTCCCTACGAGCAGTACTTC; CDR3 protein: CAISRTPPYEQYF
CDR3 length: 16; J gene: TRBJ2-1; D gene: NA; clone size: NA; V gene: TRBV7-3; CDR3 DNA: TGTGCCAGCAGCCCCCTAGGCGGGTTCTCCTACAATGAGCAGTTCTTC; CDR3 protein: CASSPLGGFSYNEQFF
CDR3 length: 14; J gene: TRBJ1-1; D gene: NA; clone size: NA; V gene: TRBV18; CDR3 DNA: TGTGCCAGCTCACCGGACCTCGCTTACACTGAAGCTTTCTTT; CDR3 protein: CASSPDLAYTEAFF
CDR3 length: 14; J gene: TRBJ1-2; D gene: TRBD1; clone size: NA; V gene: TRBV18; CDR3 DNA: TGTGCCAGCTCACCACAGGGGGCTGATTATGGCTACACCTTC; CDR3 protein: CASSPQGADYGYTF
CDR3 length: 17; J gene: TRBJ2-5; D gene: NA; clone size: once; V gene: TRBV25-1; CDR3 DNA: TGTGCCAGCAGTGAATCGGCGTCGGGCCCGGTCGGGGAGACCCAGTACTTC; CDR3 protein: CASSESASGPVGETQYF
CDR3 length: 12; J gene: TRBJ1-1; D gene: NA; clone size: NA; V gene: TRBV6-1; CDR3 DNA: TGTGCCGCCCGGGCGTCGGGCACTGAAGCTTTCTTT; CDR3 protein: CAARASGTEAFF
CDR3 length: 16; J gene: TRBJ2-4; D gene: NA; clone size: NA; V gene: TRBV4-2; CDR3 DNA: TGTGCCAGCAGCCGGGAACTCGGGGAGGCCCTAAACATTCAGTACTTC; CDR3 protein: CASSRELGEALNIQYF
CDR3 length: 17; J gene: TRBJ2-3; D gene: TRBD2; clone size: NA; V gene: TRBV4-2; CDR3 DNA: TGTGCCAGCAGCCCCCTCAGCCTAGCGGGAGGAACCGATACGCAGTATTTT; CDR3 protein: CASSPLSLAGGTDTQYF
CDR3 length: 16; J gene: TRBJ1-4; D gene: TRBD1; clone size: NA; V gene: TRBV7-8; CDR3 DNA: TGTGCCAGCAGCCTCTTTCAGGGGGAACTTAATGAAAAACTGTTTTTT; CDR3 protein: CASSLFQGELNEKLFF
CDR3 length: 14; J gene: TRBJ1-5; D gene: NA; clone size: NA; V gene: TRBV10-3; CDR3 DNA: TGTGCCATCAGTGAGTCGGGAGGGGGAGAGGTCCAGCATTTT; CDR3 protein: CAISESGGGEVQHF
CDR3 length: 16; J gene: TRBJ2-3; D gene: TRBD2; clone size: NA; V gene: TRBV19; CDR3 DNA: TGTGCCAGTAATCTACGTACTAGCGGGAGCACAGATACGCAGTATTTT; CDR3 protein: CASNLRTSGSTDTQYF
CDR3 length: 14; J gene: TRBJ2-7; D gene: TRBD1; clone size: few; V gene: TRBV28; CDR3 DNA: TGTGCCAGCAGTTCCACAGGGGCTTCGGGCGAGCAGTACTTC; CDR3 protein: CASSSTGASGEQYF
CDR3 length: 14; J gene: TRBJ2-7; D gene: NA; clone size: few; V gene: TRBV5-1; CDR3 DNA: TGCGCCAGCAGCTTGGGTTCTAGCGAATACGAGCAGTACTTC; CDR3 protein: CASSLGSSEYEQYF
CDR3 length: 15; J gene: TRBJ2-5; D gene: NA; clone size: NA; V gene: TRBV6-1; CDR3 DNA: TGTGCCAGCAGTGAAGCTGGTCACCCCCAAGAGACCCAGTACTTC; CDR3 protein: CASSEAGHPQETQYF
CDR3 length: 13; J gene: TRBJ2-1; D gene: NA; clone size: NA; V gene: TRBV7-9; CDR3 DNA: TGTGCCAGCAGCTTAGCGGAGGTGGGTGAGCAGTTCTTC; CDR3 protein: CASSLAEVGEQFF
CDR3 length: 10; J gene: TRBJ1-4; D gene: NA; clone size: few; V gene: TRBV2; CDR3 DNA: TGTGCCAGCAGGGAGGAAAAACTGTTTTTT; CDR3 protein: CASREEKLFF
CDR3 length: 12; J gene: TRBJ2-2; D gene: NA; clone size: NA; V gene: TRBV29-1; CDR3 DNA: TGCAGCGGCGGACACAACACCGGGGAGCTGTTTTTT; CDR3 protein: CSGGHNTGELFF
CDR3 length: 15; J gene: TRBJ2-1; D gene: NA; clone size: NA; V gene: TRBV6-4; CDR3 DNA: TGTGCCAGCAGTGAGGGGGGACAGACTTACAATGAGCAGTTCTTC; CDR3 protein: CASSEGGQTYNEQFF
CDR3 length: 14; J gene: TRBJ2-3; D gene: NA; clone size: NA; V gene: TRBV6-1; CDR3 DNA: TGTGCCAGCAGTGAAAACCTCCCGGGCGATACGCAGTATTTT; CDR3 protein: CASSENLPGDTQYF
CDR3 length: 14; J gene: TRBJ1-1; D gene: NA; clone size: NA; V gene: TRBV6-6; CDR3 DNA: TGTGCCAGCAGCCAGGCGGGGGTGAACACTGAAGCTTTCTTT; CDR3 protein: CASSQAGVNTEAFF
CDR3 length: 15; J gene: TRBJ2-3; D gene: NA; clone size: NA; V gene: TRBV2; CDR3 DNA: TGTGCCAGCAGTGACGACGGCCACCTGCGCGATACGCAGTATTTT; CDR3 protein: CASSDDGHLRDTQYF
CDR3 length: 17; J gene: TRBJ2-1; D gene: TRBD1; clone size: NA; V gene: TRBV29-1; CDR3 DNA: TGCAGCGTCCACAGGGGACAGGTTACGAGCTCCTACAATGAGCAGTTCTTC; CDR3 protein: CSVHRGQVTSSYNEQFF
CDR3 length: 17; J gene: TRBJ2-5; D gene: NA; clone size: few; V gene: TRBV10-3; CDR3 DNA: TGTGCCATCAGTGAGGATGAAGGGGCTAGGGGACAAGAGACCCAGTACTTC; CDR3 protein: CAISEDEGARGQETQYF
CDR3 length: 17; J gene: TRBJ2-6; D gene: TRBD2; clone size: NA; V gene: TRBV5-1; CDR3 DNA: TGCGCCAGCAGCCCCGTAGCGGGAGGATCTGGGGCCAACGTCCTGACTTTC; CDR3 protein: CASSPVAGGSGANVLTF
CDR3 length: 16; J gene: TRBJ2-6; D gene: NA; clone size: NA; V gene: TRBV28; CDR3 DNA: TGTGCCAGCAGGTTAGGACCGGCCTCTGGGGCCAACGTCCTGACTTTC; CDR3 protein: CASRLGPASGANVLTF
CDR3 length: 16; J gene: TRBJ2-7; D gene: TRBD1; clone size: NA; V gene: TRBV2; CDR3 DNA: TGTGCCAGCAGTCCACAGACAGGGGAGAGCTCCTACGAGCAGTACTTC; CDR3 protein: CASSPQTGESSYEQYF
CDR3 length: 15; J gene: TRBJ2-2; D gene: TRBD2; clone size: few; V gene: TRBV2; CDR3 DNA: TGTGCCAGCACCGGGGACTACACGAACACCGGGGAGCTGTTTTTT; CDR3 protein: CASTGDYTNTGELFF
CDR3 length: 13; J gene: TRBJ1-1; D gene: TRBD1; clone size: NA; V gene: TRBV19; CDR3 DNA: TGTGCCAGTGGCGACAGGGCTAACACTGAAGCTTTCTTT; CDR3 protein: CASGDRANTEAFF
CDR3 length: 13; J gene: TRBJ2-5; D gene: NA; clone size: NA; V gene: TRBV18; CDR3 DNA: TGTGCCAGCTCACCGGTCGCCGGGGAGACCCAGTACTTC; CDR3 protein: CASSPVAGETQYF
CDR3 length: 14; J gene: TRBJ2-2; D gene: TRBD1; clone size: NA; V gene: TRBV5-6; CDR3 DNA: TGTGCCAGCAGCCTCCGGGACAGCCCCCGGGAGCTGTTTTTT; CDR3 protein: CASSLRDSPRELFF
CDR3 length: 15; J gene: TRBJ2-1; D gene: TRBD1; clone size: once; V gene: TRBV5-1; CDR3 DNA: TGCGCCAGCAGCTTGGGGGCCGGGACAGGGGACGAGCAGTTCTTC; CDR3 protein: CASSLGAGTGDEQFF
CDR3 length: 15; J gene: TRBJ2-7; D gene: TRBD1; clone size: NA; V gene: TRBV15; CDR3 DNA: TGTGCCACCAGCAGGGGGTTGGACAGGGTTGGCGAGCAGTACTTC; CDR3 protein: CATSRGLDRVGEQYF
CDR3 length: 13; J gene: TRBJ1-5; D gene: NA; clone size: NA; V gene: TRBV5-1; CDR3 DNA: TGCGCCAGCAGCGGCGGAAGCAATCAGCCCCAGCATTTT; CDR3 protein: CASSGGSNQPQHF
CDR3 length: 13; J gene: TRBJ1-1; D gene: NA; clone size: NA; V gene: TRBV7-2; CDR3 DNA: TGTGCCAGCAGCTTATCGGCCGGAACCGAAGCTTTCTTT; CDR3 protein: CASSLSAGTEAFF
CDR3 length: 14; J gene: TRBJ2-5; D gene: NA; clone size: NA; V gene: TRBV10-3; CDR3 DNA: TGTGCCATCAGTGAGTCCGGCAGAGAAGAGACCCAGTACTTC; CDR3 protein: CAISESGREETQYF
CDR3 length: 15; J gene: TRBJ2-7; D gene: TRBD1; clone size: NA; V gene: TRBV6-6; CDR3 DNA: TGTGCCAGCAGCCTGGACAGGGGGCGACCCTACGAGCAGTACTTC; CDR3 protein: CASSLDRGRPYEQYF
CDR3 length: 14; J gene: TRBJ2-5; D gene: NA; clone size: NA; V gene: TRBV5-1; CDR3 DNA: TGCGCCAGCAGCCTTAGCCAGATTCAAGAGACCCAGTACTTC; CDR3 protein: CASSLSQIQETQYF
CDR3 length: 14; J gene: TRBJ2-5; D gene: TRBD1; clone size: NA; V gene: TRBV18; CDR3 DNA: TGTGCCAGCTCACCAGGACAGGCACAAGAGACCCAGTACTTC; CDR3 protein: CASSPGQAQETQYF
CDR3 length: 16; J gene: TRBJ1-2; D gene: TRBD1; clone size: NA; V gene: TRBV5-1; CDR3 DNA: TGCGCCAGCAGCCTATACGGACAGGTCGGAAACTATGGCTACACCTTC; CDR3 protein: CASSLYGQVGNYGYTF